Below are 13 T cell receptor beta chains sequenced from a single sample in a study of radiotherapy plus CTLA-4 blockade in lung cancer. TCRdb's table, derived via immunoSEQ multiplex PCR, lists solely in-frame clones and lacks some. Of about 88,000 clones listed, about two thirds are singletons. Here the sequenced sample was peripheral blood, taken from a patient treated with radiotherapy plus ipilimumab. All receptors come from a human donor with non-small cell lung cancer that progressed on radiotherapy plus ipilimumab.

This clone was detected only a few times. CDR3 in DNA: TGTGCCAGCAGCGTAGGCCTGGTTTCCGATGAAAAACTGTTTTTT. Translating gives CASSVGLVSDEKLFF. The gene calls are TRBV9 and TRBJ1-4, with unresolved D. Germline CDR1 SGDLS, CDR2 YYNGEE. V dropped 0 bases and J dropped 6 bases, with 12 bases sitting between them. This CDR3 spans 15 amino acids.

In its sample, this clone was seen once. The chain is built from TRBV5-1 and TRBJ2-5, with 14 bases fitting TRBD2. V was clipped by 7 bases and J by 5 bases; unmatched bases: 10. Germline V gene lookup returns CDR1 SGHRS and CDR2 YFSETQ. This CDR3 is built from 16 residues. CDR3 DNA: TGCGCCAGCGGGACTAGCGGGGGCTACGGGGCCGAGACCCAGTACTTC. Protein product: CASGTSGGYGAETQYF.

The CDR3 spells CASSLDGSSYNSPLHF. CDR3 coding DNA: TGTGCCAGCAGCTTAGATGGCAGCTCCTATAATTCACCCCTCCACTTT. J is TRBJ1-6 and V is TRBV7-6; no clear D gene. V shed 1 base and J shed 0 bases, with 7 bases lying between them. In germline, CDR1 is SGHVS, CDR2 FNYEAQ. CDR3 length: 16 residues.

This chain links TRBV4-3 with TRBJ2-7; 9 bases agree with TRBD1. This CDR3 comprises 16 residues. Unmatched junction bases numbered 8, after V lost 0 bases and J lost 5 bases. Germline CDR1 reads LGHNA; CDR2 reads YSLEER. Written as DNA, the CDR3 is TGCGCCAGCAGCCAAGATCAGGGAGACAGGGGGGACGAGCAGTACTTC. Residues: CASSQDQGDRGDEQYF.

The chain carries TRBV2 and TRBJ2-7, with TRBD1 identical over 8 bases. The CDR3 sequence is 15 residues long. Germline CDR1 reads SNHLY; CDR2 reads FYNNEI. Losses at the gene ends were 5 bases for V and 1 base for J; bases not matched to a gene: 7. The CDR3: CASSPAGDRSYEQYF. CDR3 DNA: TGTGCCAGCAGTCCCGCCGGGGACAGGTCCTACGAGCAGTACTTC.

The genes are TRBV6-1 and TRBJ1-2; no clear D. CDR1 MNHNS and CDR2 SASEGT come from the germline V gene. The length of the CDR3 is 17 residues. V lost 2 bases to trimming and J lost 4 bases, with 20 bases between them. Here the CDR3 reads CASSERISMRKIYGYTF. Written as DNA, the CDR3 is TGTGCCAGCAGTGAAAGAATCTCTATGCGAAAGATCTATGGCTACACCTTC.

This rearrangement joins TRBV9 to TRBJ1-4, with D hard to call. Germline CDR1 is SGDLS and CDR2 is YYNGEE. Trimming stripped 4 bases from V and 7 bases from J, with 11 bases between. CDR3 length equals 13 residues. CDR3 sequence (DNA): TGTGCCAGCAGCACAAATCAAGGTGAAAAACTGTTTTTT. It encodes CASSTNQGEKLFF.

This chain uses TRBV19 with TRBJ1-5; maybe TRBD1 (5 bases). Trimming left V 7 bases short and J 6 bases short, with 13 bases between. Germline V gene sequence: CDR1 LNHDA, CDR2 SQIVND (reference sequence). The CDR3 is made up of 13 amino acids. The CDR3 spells CASTIGGTQPQHF. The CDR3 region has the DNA TGTGCCAGTACCATCGGGGGGACTCAGCCCCAGCATTTT.

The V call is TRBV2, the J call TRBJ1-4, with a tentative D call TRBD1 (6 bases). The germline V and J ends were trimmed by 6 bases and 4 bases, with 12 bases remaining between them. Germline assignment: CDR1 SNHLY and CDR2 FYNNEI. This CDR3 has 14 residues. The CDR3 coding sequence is TGTGCCAGCAGGGACAGACAAAATAATGAAAAACTGTTTTTT. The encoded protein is CASRDRQNNEKLFF.

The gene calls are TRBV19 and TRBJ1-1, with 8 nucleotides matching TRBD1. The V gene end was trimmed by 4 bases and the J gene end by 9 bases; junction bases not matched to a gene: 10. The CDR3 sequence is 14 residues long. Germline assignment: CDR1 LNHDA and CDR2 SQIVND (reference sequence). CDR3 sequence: CASSTPDRVLQAFF. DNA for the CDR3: TGTGCCAGTAGTACCCCGGACAGGGTGCTGCAAGCTTTCTTT.

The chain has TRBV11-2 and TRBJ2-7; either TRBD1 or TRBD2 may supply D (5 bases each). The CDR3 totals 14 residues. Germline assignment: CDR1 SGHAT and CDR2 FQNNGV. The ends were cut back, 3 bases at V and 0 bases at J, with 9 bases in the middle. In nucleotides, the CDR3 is TGTGCCAGCAGCTTGGGACCAGCCTCCTACGAGCAGTACTTC. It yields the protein CASSLGPASYEQYF.

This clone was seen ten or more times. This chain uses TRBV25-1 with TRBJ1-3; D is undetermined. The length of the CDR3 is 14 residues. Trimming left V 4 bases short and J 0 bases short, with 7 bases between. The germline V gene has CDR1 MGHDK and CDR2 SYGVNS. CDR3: CASSATHSGNTIYF. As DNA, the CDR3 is TGTGCCAGCAGTGCTACTCACTCTGGAAACACCATATATTTT.

CDR3 protein: CASSLGGGARSEQYF. CDR3 DNA: TGCGCCAGCAGCTTGGGTGGGGGGGCGCGTTCCGAGCAGTACTTC. The chain carries TRBV5-1 and TRBJ2-7; perhaps TRBD2 as D (7 bases). Germline V CDR1 and CDR2: SGHRS, YFSETQ. Trimming pared 0 bases from V and 6 bases from J, leaving 16 bases between. This CDR3 has 15 amino acids.